These 24 T cell receptor beta chains came from one sample sequenced in a study of T cell responses to AZD1222 COVID-19 vaccine. TCRdb's table, derived via immunoSEQ multiplex PCR, lists solely in-frame clones and lacks some. The sample records 150,000 to 200,000 clones, around 95% being singletons. This specimen consisted of peripheral blood, obtained on day 0 of AZD1222 vaccination. These TCRs come from an adult in good health.

V gene TRBV10-1 combines with J gene TRBJ2-3, with a weak D call TRBD2 (5 bases). V dropped 1 base and J dropped 4 bases, with 12 bases sitting between them. This CDR3 is 15 amino acids long. From germline, CDR1 is WNHNN and CDR2 SYGVQD (reference sequence). CDR3 sequence reads: CASSELRELPDTQYF. The CDR3 DNA reads TGCGCCAGCAGTGAGTTGAGGGAGCTGCCAGATACGCAGTATTTT.

J is TRBJ1-3 and V is TRBV6-5; the match to TRBD1 covers 7 bases. Germline loops: CDR1 MNHEY, CDR2 SVGAGI. The V and J ends lost 6 bases and 0 bases, in that order; junction bases with no gene match: 2. This CDR3 spans 14 amino acids. The CDR3: CASRQGGSGNTIYF. CDR3 DNA: TGTGCCAGCAGGCAGGGGGGCTCTGGAAACACCATATATTTT.

J is TRBJ1-5 and V is TRBV19; D is unresolved. The CDR3 is made up of 14 amino acids. Germline lookup yields CDR1 LNHDA and CDR2 SQIVND (reference sequence). Trimming stripped 7 bases from V and 0 bases from J, with 10 bases between. The CDR3 reads CASTGRSSNQPQHF. In DNA form, the CDR3 reads TGTGCCAGTACTGGTCGAAGTAGCAATCAGCCCCAGCATTTT.

The J gene is TRBJ2-1, the V gene TRBV5-4; TRBD2 matches at 7 bases. The trim removed 4 bases at V and 4 bases at J, leaving 8 bases unmatched. The CDR3 is 15 residues long. Germline loops: CDR1 SGHNT, CDR2 YYREEE (reference sequence). The DNA for the CDR3 is TGTGCCAGCAGCCCTCCTAGCGGCAATTACAATGAGCAGTTCTTC. Translation gives CASSPPSGNYNEQFF. The complete variable domain, with remaining parts taken from reference TRBV5-4 and TRBJ2-1, reads ETGVTQSPTHLIKTRGQQVTLRCSSQSGHNTVSWYQQALGQGPQFIFQYYREEENGRGNFPPRFSGLQFPNYSSELNVNALELDDSALYLCASSPPSGNYNEQFFGPGTRLTVL.

The chain is built from TRBV4-1 and TRBJ1-2, with D possibly TRBD1 on 5 matching bases. This CDR3 region has 12 residues. V lost 4 bases and J lost 8, with 11 bases in between. Per germline, CDR1 MGHRA and CDR2 YSYEKL. CDR3 nucleotides: TGCGCCAGCAGCCCCGGGACTCTCGGCTACACCTTC. It is translated as CASSPGTLGYTF.

The V call is TRBV7-3, the J call TRBJ1-1; D not certain. V shed 5 bases and J shed 3 bases, with 22 bases lying between them. The CDR3 is 17 residues long. Germline V gene lookup returns CDR1 SGHTA and CDR2 FQGTGA. The CDR3 DNA reads TGTGCCAGCAGCGAACAACCTGTAAGTAGGCTGGACACTGAAGCTTTCTTT. This translates into CASSEQPVSRLDTEAFF. The complete variable domain, with remaining parts taken from reference TRBV7-3 and TRBJ1-1, reads GAGVSQTPSNKVTEKGKYVELRCDPISGHTALYWYRQSLGQGPEFLIYFQGTGAADDSGLPNDRFFAVRPEGSVSTLKIQRTERGDSAVYLCASSEQPVSRLDTEAFFGQGTRLTVV.

This sequence joins TRBV5-1 and TRBJ2-2, with D possibly matching TRBD2 (5 bases). V shed 4 bases and J shed 7 bases, with 17 bases lying between them. The CDR3 is 15 residues long. Germline V gene data show CDR1 as SGHRS and CDR2 as YFSETQ. The CDR3 DNA follows: TGCGCCAGCAGCGTTCTAGCTACCTCGGGCGGGGAGCTGTTTTTT. Its translation: CASSVLATSGGELFF.

This clone was observed a single time. The J gene is TRBJ1-2, the V gene TRBV6-5, with a possible D match to TRBD1 (5 bases). The CDR3 length is 11 residues. The V gene lost 6 bases and the J gene lost 7 bases, with 9 bases spanning the gap. Germline V gene sequence: CDR1 MNHEY, CDR2 SVGAGI. The CDR3 region has the DNA TGTGCCAGCAGCGGGGGAGCTGGCTACACCTTC. It is translated as CASSGGAGYTF.

The chain carries TRBV24-1 and TRBJ2-1; D possibly corresponds to TRBD2 (5 bases). From germline, CDR1 is KGHDR and CDR2 SFDVKD. Trimming left V 4 bases short and J 3 bases short, with 9 bases between. The CDR3 extends over 14 amino acids. The CDR3 DNA reads TGTGCCACCAGTGACGAGGGCCTCTACAATGAGCAGTTCTTC. Amino acids: CATSDEGLYNEQFF.

This clone has only one observation. The V gene is TRBV30, the J gene TRBJ2-5, with 7 bases fitting TRBD2. The CDR3 length is 10 residues. Germline V gene data show CDR1 as GTSNPN and CDR2 as SVGIG (reference sequence). J gave up 5 bases and V 8 bases, and 2 bases lay outside the gene matches. The CDR3 here is CARGGETQYF. The CDR3 DNA follows: TGTGCCAGGGGAGGGGAGACCCAGTACTTC.

This chain connects TRBV19 to TRBJ1-5; D is perhaps TRBD1 (6 bases). The V and J ends lost 10 bases and 7 bases respectively, with 20 bases between them. CDR1 LNHDA and CDR2 SQIVND come from the germline V gene (reference sequence). The CDR3 is 14 amino acids. The CDR3 is CATLPFSGDQPQHF. Written as DNA, the CDR3 is TGTGCCACCCTACCATTCTCAGGGGACCAGCCCCAGCATTTT.

The V and J genes are TRBV5-4 and TRBJ1-2; 7 nucleotides match TRBD1. The CDR3 has 15 residues. Germline trimming cut 0 bases from V and 4 bases from J; bases unmatched to any gene: 6. Germline V gives CDR1 SGHNT, CDR2 YYREEE (reference sequence). CDR3 protein: CASSLEQGGPYGYTF. The CDR3 nucleotides read TGTGCCAGCAGCTTGGAGCAGGGGGGCCCCTATGGCTACACCTTC.

The genes are TRBV12-3 or TRBV12-4 and TRBJ1-5; possible D gene TRBD1, 5 bases. Trimming cost V 7 bases and J 6 bases, with 10 bases left between them. This CDR3 spans 12 amino acids. CDR3: CASTLGGQPQHF. The CDR3 DNA is TGTGCCAGCACCTTGGGGGGTCAGCCCCAGCATTTT.

This clone was seen a single time. This specimen includes other DNA sequences encoding the same CDR3. The rearrangement uses TRBV7-6 and TRBJ2-1; TRBD2 matches at 8 bases. The junction had 4 bases not matched to a gene; V was cut back by 2 bases and J by 4 bases. The CDR3 loop spans 15 amino acids. Germline V gene sequence: CDR1 SGHVS, CDR2 FNYEAQ. CDR3: CASSLLAGSYNEQFF. In nucleotides, the CDR3 is TGTGCCAGCAGCTTACTAGCGGGTTCTTACAATGAGCAGTTCTTC.

The chain combines TRBV6-6 with TRBJ1-5, with no clear D. The CDR3 runs 14 residues. Germline V lookup: CDR1 MNHNY, CDR2 SVGAGI (reference sequence). V lost 6 bases to trimming and J lost 6 bases, with 15 bases between them. This CDR3 reads CASSPVVEGQPQHF. CDR3 in DNA: TGTGCCAGCAGCCCAGTGGTGGAGGGTCAGCCCCAGCATTTT.

The gene calls are TRBV12-3 or TRBV12-4 and TRBJ1-5; no clear D gene. There are 13 residues in the CDR3. Trimming left V 0 bases short and J 4 bases short, with 4 bases between. The CDR3 sequence is CASSLAGNQPQHF. The CDR3 region has the DNA TGTGCCAGCAGTTTAGCCGGTAATCAGCCCCAGCATTTT.

The V call is TRBV7-2, the J call TRBJ2-2; D possibly corresponds to TRBD1 (5 bases). The CDR3 consists of 16 residues. Trimming left V 6 bases short and J 0 bases short, with 14 bases between. CDR1 SGHTA and CDR2 FQGNSA come from the germline V gene. This CDR3 is CASSFNRPPNTGELFF. The CDR3, as DNA: TGTGCCAGCAGTTTTAACAGGCCACCGAACACCGGGGAGCTGTTTTTT.

The gene calls are TRBV3-1 (or the pseudogene TRBV3-2) and TRBJ1-2; D is unresolved. The germline V gene encodes CDR1 LGHDT and CDR2 YNNKEL (reference sequence). Trimming stripped 7 bases from V and 7 bases from J, with 13 bases between. There are 12 residues in the CDR3. The CDR3 bases are TGTGCCAGCACCCCAGGTGGCGTTGGCTACACCTTC. Protein sequence: CASTPGGVGYTF.

The V gene is TRBV5-1, the J gene TRBJ1-6, with D possibly TRBD1 on 5 matching bases. CDR3 size: 16 residues. CDR1 and CDR2 from the germline V gene are SGHRS and YFSETQ. With 0 bases removed from V and 6 bases from J, the gap between germline ends came to 13 bases. The CDR3 protein is CASSLVRGSGNSPLHF. CDR3 nucleotide sequence: TGCGCCAGCAGCTTGGTGCGGGGGTCGGGTAATTCACCCCTCCACTTT. The full variable domain, in which reference TRBV5-1 and TRBJ1-6 provide the parts outside the CDR3, is KAGVTQTPRYLIKTRGQQVTLSCSPISGHRSVSWYQQTPGQGLQFLFEYFSETQRNKGNFPGRFSGRQFSNSRSEMNVSTLELGDSALYLCASSLVRGSGNSPLHFGNGTRLTVT.

This clone turned up a few times. This rearrangement joins TRBV29-1 to TRBJ2-7; D remains ambiguous. The CDR3 length is 14 residues. The V gene's germline CDR1 is SQVTM and CDR2 ANQGSEA. Between the trimmed V and J ends, which lost 2 bases and 1 base, there was a span of 12 bases. CDR3 nucleotides: TGCAGCGTTGAATATGTTGGCCGTTCCTACGAGCAGTACTTC. It translates to CSVEYVGRSYEQYF.

The V call is TRBV20-1, the J call TRBJ1-1, with 8 bases that match TRBD1. V lost 3 bases to trimming and J lost 4 bases; unmatched junction nucleotides: 4. The CDR3 is 13 residues long. Germline V gene sequence: CDR1 DFQATT, CDR2 SNEGSKA (reference sequence). CDR3 bases: TGCAGTGCTAGTCAAGGGACAGGCACTGAAGCTTTCTTT. Its protein product is CSASQGTGTEAFF.

This chain connects TRBV5-1 to TRBJ2-7, with 8 bases fitting TRBD2. Trimming cost V 6 bases and J 4 bases; bases outside gene matches: 6. The CDR3 is made up of 13 amino acids. Looked up from germline, CDR1 is SGHRS and CDR2 is YFSETQ. The CDR3 DNA sequence: TGCGCCAGCACTCCTCTAGCGGGTTACGAGCAGTACTTC. Its protein product is CASTPLAGYEQYF.

The rearrangement uses TRBV6-5 and TRBJ2-1; possibly TRBD2 for D (6 bases). Germline values: CDR1 MNHEY, CDR2 SVGAGI. Between the trimmed V and J ends, which lost 7 bases and 4 bases, there was a span of 11 bases. This CDR3 has 13 residues. CDR3 loop: CASMDGGYNEQFF. Here the CDR3 DNA reads TGTGCCAGCATGGACGGGGGTTACAATGAGCAGTTCTTC.

V gene TRBV27 combines with J gene TRBJ2-1; no definite D call. The CDR3 spans 13 residues. V dropped 3 bases and J dropped 1 base, with 4 bases sitting between them. From germline, CDR1 is MNHEY and CDR2 SMNVEV (reference sequence). CDR3 amino acids: CASSLGSYNEQFF. CDR3 nucleotides: TGTGCCAGCAGTTTGGGGTCCTACAATGAGCAGTTCTTC.